This entry is about one T cell receptor (beta chain). Its antigen is not identified. This specimen belongs to a study of T cell clonotyping in hematopoietic cell transplantation. Study outcomes and limitations: Graft donor and pretransplant recipient Inverse Simpson Index values predicted broader posttransplant TCR diversity. No sorting was done, leaving CD4 and CD8 contributions mixed. At the given depth, recipient repertoires were over 95% de novo clonotypes. Recipient TCR diversity dropped after transplant; expanded clonotypes rose from day 30 to 180.

In germline, CDR1 is LNHDA, CDR2 SQIVND (reference sequence). This CDR3 is 15 amino acids long. V gave up 5 bases and J gave up 3 bases, with 16 bases separating them. Here immunoSEQ multiplex PCR was the method, and the copy in TCRdb shows in-frame clones only, minus some. The repertoire consists of about 11,000 clones, with 85% to 90% occurring once and the leading ten covering around a sixth. The source was PBMCs, collected 100 days after allogeneic stem cell transplant. This clonotype was obtained from a female patient between 55 and 75 years old who had an allogeneic stem cell transplant from an unrelated donor, so the T cells may come from the graft donor. Some clones in this sample may be carry-over from other donors' samples. This chain joins TRBV19 and TRBJ1-1, with unresolved D. CDR3 sequence reads: CASSPTSGSYTEAFF. CDR3 sequence (DNA): TGTGCCAGTAGTCCAACCTCCGGGTCTTACACTGAAGCTTTCTTT.